What follows are 7 T cell receptor beta chains derived from one specimen sequenced in a study of Graves' ophthalmopathy and Graves' hyperthyroidism. The TCR beta CDR3 regions underwent amplification from RNA transcripts. First-round RT-PCR relied on HTBI primers, and a second-round multiplex PCR came next. TCRdb ran MiXCR on the multiplex PCR reads and lists one entry per CDR3 protein. Of more than 1,000,000 distinct CDR3 sequences in the sample, 35% to 45% were seen once. Sequenced sample: peripheral blood or thyroid tissue (not recorded which). Receptor source: an adult man with Graves' hyperthyroidism.

For this clonotype: A junction boundary mismatches the germline segment, possibly from a read error. V usage is TRBV7-9 and J usage is TRBJ2-5, with D maybe TRBD2 (5 bases). Germline assignment: CDR1 SEHNR and CDR2 FQNEAQ (reference sequence). This CDR3 is 13 amino acids long. CDR3 loop: CASSLRARETQHF. DNA for the CDR3: TGTGCCAGCAGCTTAAGAGCGAGGGAGACCCAGCACTTC.

This clonotype turned up a few times. The chain combines TRBV5-1 with TRBJ1-1, with D possibly matching TRBD1 (5 bases). Germline CDR1 SGHRS, CDR2 YFSETQ. Trimming removed 4 bases at V and 8 bases at J, with 18 bases between. The CDR3 spans 14 residues. The CDR3 region has the DNA TGCGCCAGCAGCCCCCGGCGGGGGGGGACGGAAGCTTTCTTT. Translating gives CASSPRRGGTEAFF.

This clonotype was seen a handful of times. J is TRBJ2-7 and V is TRBV19, with TRBD1 as a possible D gene (5 bases). Germline loops: CDR1 LNHDA, CDR2 SQIVND (reference sequence). The CDR3 loop spans 18 amino acids. V was cut by 5 bases and J by 0 bases, with 23 bases left in between. The CDR3 reads CASSPSSPDSPSSYEQYF. CDR3 DNA: TGTGCCAGTAGTCCTTCCTCCCCCGACAGCCCTAGCTCCTACGAGCAGTACTTC. The full variable domain, rest sourced from reference TRBV19 and TRBJ2-7, is DGGITQSPKYLFRKEGQNVTLSCEQNLNHDAMYWYRQDPGQGLRLIYYSQIVNDFQKGDIAEGYSVSREKKESFPLTVTSAQKNPTAFYLCASSPSSPDSPSSYEQYFGPGTRLTVT.

This clonotype occurred many times. This chain links TRBV6-5 with TRBJ1-6; TRBD1 matches 7 bases. The germline gives CDR1 MNHEY, CDR2 SVGAGI. The J segment lost 9 bases and the V segment lost 5 bases, leaving 7 bases of the junction unmatched. This CDR3 has 14 amino acids. The CDR3 coding sequence is TGTGCCAGCAGTGGGGGACAGCATACTTCACCCCTCCACTTT. Translation: CASSGGQHTSPLHF.

On this clonotype: Given a much more abundant clone one base away, this may be a read error. The CDR3 end shows no conserved phenylalanine or tryptophan, and so a read error is likely. The chain employs TRBV10-3 and TRBJ1-6, with 7 bases lining up with TRBD1. Germline V lookup: CDR1 ENHRY, CDR2 SYGVKD. The CDR3 contains 15 residues. DNA for the CDR3: TGTGCCAGCAGTTTCATGGACAGGACGAAGTCACCCCTCCACCTT. Its translation: CASSFMDRTKSPLHL.

This clonotype was recorded a few times. V usage is TRBV4-3 and J usage is TRBJ2-7; either TRBD1 or TRBD2 may supply D (6 bases each). CDR1 LGHNA and CDR2 YSLEER come from the germline V gene. CDR3 length equals 15 residues. V lost 4 bases to trimming and J lost 2 bases, with 15 bases between them. The CDR3 here is CASSPGAGATYEQYF. For the CDR3, the DNA is TGCGCCAGCAGCCCGGGGGCAGGAGCTACCTACGAGCAGTACTTC.

CDR3: CASSGSSHRSAQYF. CDR3 sequence (DNA): TGTGCCAGCAGTGGCTCATCTCACAGGTCAGCCCAGTACTTC. This sequence joins TRBV6-1 and TRBJ2-5, with D possibly being TRBD1 (5 bases). V lost 4 bases to trimming and J lost 9 bases, with 18 bases between them. Germline V gives CDR1 MNHNS, CDR2 SASEGT. The CDR3 loop spans 14 amino acids.